A selection of T cell receptor beta chains follows, all from one sample in a study of Ad26.COV2.S vaccination and SARS-CoV-2 variants. Libraries were prepared by immunoSEQ multiplex PCR; TCRdb keeps only in-frame clonotypes and omits some of them. The top ten clones hold 5.5% to 7% of a sample with hundreds of thousands of clones, around 89% of them seen once. The input for sequencing was peripheral blood, taken in a trial of Ad26.COV2.S vaccine versus placebo. These receptors came from a person aged 18-60 years who received the Ad26.COV2.S COVID-19 vaccine or a placebo. CDR3s include the opening cysteine and the closing phenylalanine or tryptophan.

v_gene	j_gene	CDR3aa
TRBV2	TRBJ2-6	CASSAVSSGANVLTF
TRBV7-9	TRBJ1-3	CASSLGVSHSGNTIYF
TRBV28	TRBJ1-1	CASSYRGEAFF
TRBV5-4	TRBJ2-7	CACGTLTYEQYF
TRBV18	TRBJ2-3	CASSPPPLGTDTQYF
TRBV6-2/TRBV6-3	TRBJ1-1	CASSIKMNTEAFF
TRBV12-2	TRBJ2-2	CASRGKATGELFF
TRBV6-5	TRBJ2-7	CASVYFRTGSYEQYF
TRBV25-1	TRBJ2-2	CASNMGNTGELFF
TRBV7-3	TRBJ2-3	CASSSGLAGTDTQYF
TRBV7-2	TRBJ2-3	CASSLKGGAITQYF
TRBV6-2/TRBV6-3	TRBJ1-5	CASSLDGHSNQPQHF
TRBV7-8	TRBJ2-5	CASSFGTAETQYF
TRBV9	TRBJ1-4	CASSSDGEKLFF
TRBV2	TRBJ2-7	CASSYYSSYEQYF
TRBV7-9	TRBJ2-1	CASSLEGKYGQFF
TRBV28	TRBJ2-2	CASSSPGQGGFGELFF
TRBV6-2/TRBV6-3	TRBJ2-1	CASSRGTSGAPSYNEQFF
TRBV7-2	TRBJ2-1	CASSYRGGEQFF
TRBV7-2	TRBJ2-7	CASSFGVDLAYEQYF
TRBV3-1/TRBV3-2	TRBJ2-7	CASSHRYEQYF
TRBV4-1	TRBJ1-4	CASSQEEGQGGEKLFF
TRBV24-1	TRBJ1-5	CATSDLHGANQPQHF
TRBV2	TRBJ1-6	CASSVGLFNSPLHF
TRBV9	TRBJ2-2	CASNMGTGELFF
TRBV19	TRBJ1-2	CASTRNWDPTNYGYTF
TRBV28	TRBJ2-2	CASTPWGTANTGELFF
TRBV4-3	TRBJ2-1	CASSQVRGTYNEQFF
TRBV6-5	TRBJ2-7	CASSYSPGVSGEQYF